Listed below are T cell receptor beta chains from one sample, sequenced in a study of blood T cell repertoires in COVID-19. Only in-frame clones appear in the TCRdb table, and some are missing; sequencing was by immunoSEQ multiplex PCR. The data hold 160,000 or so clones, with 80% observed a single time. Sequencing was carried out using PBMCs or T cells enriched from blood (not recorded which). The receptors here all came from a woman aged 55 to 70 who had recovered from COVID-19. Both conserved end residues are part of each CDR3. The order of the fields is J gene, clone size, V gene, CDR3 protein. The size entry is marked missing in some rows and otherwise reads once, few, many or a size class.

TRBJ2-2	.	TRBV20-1	CSASPRPGQNTGELFF
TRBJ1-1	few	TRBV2	CASKGRRDRDTEAFF
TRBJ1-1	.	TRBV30	CAWSPAGMVTEAFF
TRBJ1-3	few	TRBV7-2	CASSLGIRGARGNTIYF
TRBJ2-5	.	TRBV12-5	CASGQQEWETQYF
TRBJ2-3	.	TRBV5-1	CASSSGHQGVADTQYF
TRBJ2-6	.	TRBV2	CASIPGGVVGANVLTF
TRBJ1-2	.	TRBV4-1	CASSQPRTGVKGGYTF
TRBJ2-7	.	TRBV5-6	CASSLYAAGGGYEQYF
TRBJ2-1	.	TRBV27	CASRRETSGFYNEQFF
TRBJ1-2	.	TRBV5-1	CASTGGVGDYGYTF
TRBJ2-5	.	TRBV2	CASSEVGRGGQETQYF
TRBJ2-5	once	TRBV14	CASSQVRFEETQYF
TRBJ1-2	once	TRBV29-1	CSVGPRDRDYGYTF
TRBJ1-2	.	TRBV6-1	CASSEARTGGYGYTF
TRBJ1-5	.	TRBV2	CASSARGSNQPQHF
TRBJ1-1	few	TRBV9	CASSANTGLEAFF
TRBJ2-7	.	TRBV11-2	CASSLSRLSPPHEQYF
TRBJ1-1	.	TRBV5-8	CASSFGTYNTEAFF
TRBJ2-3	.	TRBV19	CAQGAGEPTDTQYF
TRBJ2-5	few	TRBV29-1	CSVEDSFQETQYF
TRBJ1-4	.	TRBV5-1	CASSLETGQVNEKLFF
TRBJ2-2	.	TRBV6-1	CASSEKWGPLNPGELFF
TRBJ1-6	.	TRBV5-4	CASSPDRAYNSPLHF
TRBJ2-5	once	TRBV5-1	CASSQGLAAQETQYF
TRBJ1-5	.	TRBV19	CASSLGGDQPQHF
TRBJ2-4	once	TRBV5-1	CASSAGTGQNIQYF
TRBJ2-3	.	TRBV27	CASSLTGDTQYF
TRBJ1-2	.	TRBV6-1	CASSEKSTGFYGYTF
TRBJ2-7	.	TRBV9	CASSVGGDREGEQYF
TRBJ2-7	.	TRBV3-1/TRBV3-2	CASSRAGGPLYEQYF
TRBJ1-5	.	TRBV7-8	CASSPNRASNQPQHF
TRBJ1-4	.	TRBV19	CASRRTGTREKLFF
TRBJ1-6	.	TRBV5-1	CASSLTRREANSGSPLHF
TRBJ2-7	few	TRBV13	CASSSNGHPEPYEQYF
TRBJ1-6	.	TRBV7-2	CASSLGGRSSPLHF
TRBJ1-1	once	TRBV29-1	CSVGTGGVEAFF
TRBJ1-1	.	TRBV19	CASSIHSGRNTEAFF
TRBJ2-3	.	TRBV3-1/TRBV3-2	CASSQFVRRDSPTDTQYF
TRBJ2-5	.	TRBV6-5	CATKRQGGGETQYF
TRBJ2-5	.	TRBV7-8	CASSLLSSQTQYF
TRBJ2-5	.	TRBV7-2	CASSLVAGGQETQYF
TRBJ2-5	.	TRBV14	CASSPRLAGETQYF
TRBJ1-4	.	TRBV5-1	CASSSAGTREKLFF
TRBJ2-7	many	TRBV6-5	CASSYTRGPGYEQYF
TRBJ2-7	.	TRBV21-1	CASSRRDRGTYEQYF
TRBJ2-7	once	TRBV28	CTSSPAGTGGEYEQYF
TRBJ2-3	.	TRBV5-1	CASSFRDITDTQYF
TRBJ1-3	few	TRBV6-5	CASSKQGATGNTIYF
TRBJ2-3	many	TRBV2	CASSGQGAPTDTQYF
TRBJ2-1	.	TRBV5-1	CASSFRRGGNEQFF
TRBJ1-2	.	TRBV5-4	CASSPQGAPAGYTF
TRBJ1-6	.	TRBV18	CASSPRQGDSPLHF
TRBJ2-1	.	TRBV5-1	CASSLGSGPNEQFF
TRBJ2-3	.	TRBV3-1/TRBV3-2	CASSPGTGGLNTQYF
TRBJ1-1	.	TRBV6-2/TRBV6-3	CASSTSPGTATEAFF
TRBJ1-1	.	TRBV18	CASSSGTEAFF
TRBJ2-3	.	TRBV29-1	CSVTGIGGADTQYF
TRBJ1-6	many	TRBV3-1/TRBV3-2	CASSHSGQGVGSPLHF
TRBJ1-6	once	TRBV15	CATSRQQTDNSPLHF